The clone carrying this T cell receptor (beta chain) has only one observation. The sample belongs to a study of T cell changes during pregnancy in multiple sclerosis. Sequencing was performed with immunoSEQ multiplex PCR; in TCRdb, only in-frame clones are kept and a portion is missing. In the table there are tens of thousands of clones, roughly nine tenths of which are singletons. The V segment lost 0 bases and the J segment 5 bases; nucleotides outside the gene matches: 4. The germline V gene has CDR1 SGDLS and CDR2 YYNGEE. The CDR3 runs to 14 residues. J is TRBJ2-5 and V is TRBV9, with 7 bases matching TRBD1. This clonotype was sampled from a female donor with multiple sclerosis, enrolled in a pregnancy study. Material: CD8+ T cells from peripheral blood mononuclear cells, obtained in the third trimester of pregnancy. CDR3 sequence reads: CASSVEGGVETQYF. CDR3 in DNA: TGTGCCAGCAGCGTAGAAGGGGGCGTGGAGACCCAGTACTTC.